Sequencing of this T cell receptor (beta chain) was carried out in a study of cytomegalovirus exposure and HLA in healthy donors. Overall study findings and caveats: It was fewer than 200 TCR beta chains that were listed as cytomegalovirus-associated.

In the case of this clone: Its antigen is currently unknown.

Trimming pared 6 bases from V and 6 bases from J, leaving 14 bases between. The CDR3 covers 13 residues. Germline CDR1 MNHEY, CDR2 SVGAGI. The study ran its PCR with 60 Vbeta and 13 Jbeta primers. Assay used: immunoSEQ multiplex PCR; TCRdb lists only in-frame clones, some missing. The table records roughly 110,000 clones, 60% to 85% of them present only once. Source material: PBMCs. The source is a female donor in good health and CMV-seronegative. V is TRBV6-5 and J is TRBJ1-2; possible D gene TRBD1, 6 bases. CDR3 in amino acids: CASSLGQGNGYTF. For the CDR3, the DNA is TGTGCCAGCAGCCTGGGGCAGGGGAATGGCTACACCTTC.